Following are 16 T cell receptor beta chains from one sample sequenced in a study of blood T cells in healthy people across ages. Then a second PCR, running roughly 7 to 11 cycles, was carried out with a sample-barcoded 5' primer and a J-beta primer mix. TCRdb used MiXCR to reprocess the 5' RACE reads, holding one entry per CDR3 protein. The table has about 780,000 distinct CDR3 sequences, around 24% seen once; the top ten hold about 3%. The sample was also linked to a second study, of T cells of mothers and their children.

The sample was blood. Receptors originate from a boy between 10 and 17 years old in good health.

For this clonotype: Mismatch with germline at one junction end may stem from a read error. The chain has TRBV5-1 and TRBJ2-3; 10 bases agree with TRBD2. This CDR3 has 15 residues. Germline CDR1 and CDR2: SGHRS and YFSETQ. In DNA, the CDR3 is TGCGCCGGCAGCTTCCAGCGGGGGGGCGACGATACGCAGTATTTT. It is translated as CAGSFQRGGDDTQYF.

The genes are TRBV6-5 and TRBJ2-3, with TRBD2 matching over 8 bases. Trimming removed 0 bases from V and 8 bases from J; junction bases left unmatched: 1. This CDR3 contains 13 residues. Germline CDR1 is MNHEY and CDR2 is SVGAGI. The CDR3 spells CASSYSLAGTQYF. CDR3 DNA: TGTGCCAGCAGTTACTCGCTAGCGGGTACGCAGTATTTT.

The V gene is TRBV4-1, the J gene TRBJ2-5, with 11 bases fitting TRBD2. The CDR3 extends over 17 amino acids. Germline CDR1 MGHRA, CDR2 YSYEKL. After removal of 1 base from V and 5 bases from J, the junction contained 9 bases not matched to a gene. CDR3 region: CASSQGNLGTSGETQYF. CDR3 in DNA: TGCGCCAGCAGCCAAGGAAACCTCGGGACTAGCGGCGAGACCCAGTACTTC.

The chain joins TRBV7-3 to TRBJ2-1, with D possibly TRBD2 on 5 matching bases. The CDR3 runs 16 residues. From germline, CDR1 is SGHTA and CDR2 FQGTGA. Trimming pared 5 bases from V and 4 bases from J, leaving 18 bases between. CDR3 loop: CASSPFEGMTYNEQFF. The CDR3 DNA reads TGTGCCAGCAGCCCCTTCGAGGGTATGACTTACAATGAGCAGTTCTTC.

V and J are TRBV5-5 and TRBJ1-1, with D perhaps TRBD1 (6 bases). Germline lookup yields CDR1 SGHKS and CDR2 YYEKEE (reference sequence). This CDR3 is built from 15 residues. V was shortened by 2 bases and J by 7 bases, with 18 bases between the two germline ends. The CDR3 loop reads CASSFPGWGAGEAFF. CDR3 nucleotide sequence: TGTGCCAGCAGCTTTCCGGGTTGGGGGGCCGGTGAAGCTTTCTTT.

The chain combines TRBV13 with TRBJ1-3, with no clear D. V was trimmed by 5 bases and J by 0 bases, leaving 11 bases between them. Germline V lookup: CDR1 PRHDT, CDR2 FYEKMQ (reference sequence). The CDR3 is made up of 15 amino acids. CDR3 loop: CASSPESYSGNTIYF. In DNA, the CDR3 is TGTGCCAGCAGCCCAGAGTCCTACTCTGGAAACACCATATATTTT.

This clonotype was counted between two and nine times. V gene TRBV5-1 combines with J gene TRBJ2-7, with a possible D match to TRBD2 (6 bases). Trimming left V 7 bases short and J 2 bases short, with 13 bases between. The CDR3 has 13 amino acids. Germline CDR1 is SGHRS and CDR2 is YFSETQ. In DNA form, the CDR3 reads TGCGCCAGCGCCACCGGGAGTACCTACGAGCAGTACTTC. Residues: CASATGSTYEQYF.

This clonotype has a handful of counts. The gene calls are TRBV5-1 and TRBJ2-5; D call uncertain. Trimming removed 4 bases from V and 0 bases from J, with 13 bases in between. The germline V gene encodes CDR1 SGHRS and CDR2 YFSETQ. The CDR3 is made up of 15 amino acids. As DNA, the CDR3 is TGCGCCAGCAGCAGGGCCCAGGCGTACCAAGAGACCCAGTACTTC. Translated: CASSRAQAYQETQYF.

The genes are TRBV6-6 and TRBJ1-2, with 7 nucleotides matching TRBD1. Per germline, CDR1 MNHNY and CDR2 SVGAGI (reference sequence). This CDR3 is 15 amino acids long. V shed 8 bases, J shed 2 bases, and the junction held 11 bases outside the gene matches. The CDR3 spells CASFRAGTVNYGYTF. For the CDR3, the DNA is TGTGCCAGCTTCCGAGCCGGGACAGTCAACTATGGCTACACCTTC.

The V call is TRBV12-3 or TRBV12-4, the J call TRBJ1-5, with D perhaps TRBD1 (6 bases). V gave up 3 bases and J gave up 5 bases, with 20 bases separating them. This CDR3 is built from 17 residues. The CDR3 sequence is CASSLPITGWGDQPQHF. CDR3 coding DNA: TGTGCCAGCAGTTTGCCCATAACAGGGTGGGGCGATCAGCCCCAGCATTTT.

The rearrangement joins TRBV9 to TRBJ2-5; D gene unclear. The germline V and J ends were trimmed by 7 bases and 1 base, with 11 bases remaining between them. This CDR3 is built from 13 residues. Germline-derived CDR1 and CDR2 are SGDLS and YYNGEE. In DNA form, the CDR3 reads TGTGCCAGCTCGAAGATTTCCCAAGAGACCCAGTACTTC. Residues: CASSKISQETQYF.

The rearrangement joins TRBV27 to TRBJ1-1; unclear D gene. The V and J ends lost 5 bases and 2 bases respectively, with 9 bases between them. CDR1 is MNHEY, CDR2 SMNVEV, per germline (reference sequence). The CDR3 extends over 13 amino acids. The CDR3 is CASSTRSNTEAFF. In DNA form, the CDR3 reads TGTGCCAGCAGTACACGGAGTAACACTGAAGCTTTCTTT.

The V gene is TRBV20-1, the J gene TRBJ2-7; D possibly uses TRBD1 or TRBD2 (5 bases each). Trimming left V 0 bases short and J 6 bases short, with 12 bases between. The germline gives CDR1 DFQATT, CDR2 SNEGSKA (reference sequence). The CDR3 has 13 amino acids. The CDR3 bases are TGCAGTGCTAGAGACCGGGGCGGCCTCGAGCAGTACTTC. Its protein is CSARDRGGLEQYF.

This clonotype was counted once. The V call is TRBV2, the J call TRBJ2-3; perhaps TRBD1 as D (6 bases). There are 16 residues in the CDR3. V shed 5 bases and J shed 3 bases, with 18 bases lying between them. CDR1 is SNHLY and CDR2 is FYNNEI in the germline V gene. CDR3 in amino acids: CASSPGQLGRTDTQYF. The CDR3 DNA is TGTGCCAGCAGTCCTGGACAGCTAGGTAGGACAGATACGCAGTATTTT.

The chain links TRBV7-6 to TRBJ2-5; 13 nucleotides line up with TRBD2. Judging by the DNA end, TRBJ2-1 fits better; the J call may be wrong. The CDR3 runs to 15 residues. The germline CDR1 and CDR2 sequences are SGHVS and FNYEAQ. The CDR3 sequence: CASRQTSGGAAEQFF. CDR3 nucleotide sequence: TGTGCCAGCAGACAAACTAGCGGGGGGGCCGCTGAGCAGTTCTTC.

In its sample, this clonotype was seen a few times. The CDR3 bases are TGCGCCAGCAGCTTAACCGGGACAGGCAGTCCACCCCTCCACTTT. Its protein is CASSLTGTGSPPLHF. This chain joins TRBV5-1 and TRBJ1-6, with TRBD1 matching 8 bases. In germline, CDR1 is SGHRS, CDR2 YFSETQ. The trim removed 2 bases at V and 11 bases at J, leaving 9 bases unmatched. The CDR3 has 15 residues.